Listed here are 21 T cell receptor beta chains from one sample, sequenced in a study of CD8+CD57+ T cells in acquired aplastic anemia. CDR3 and TCR beta VDJ profiling relied on genomic DNA as the template. TCRdb called the reads again in MiXCR, with one record for every CDR3 protein. The data show some 190,000 distinct CDR3 sequences, roughly half seen once. Input material: sorted CD4+, CD8+, or CD8+CD57+ T cells (not recorded which) from PBMCs. Receptors originate from a human donor in good health, serving as a control.

For this clonotype: One end of the junction does not line up with germline, which may come from a read error. The CDR3 protein is CASGESTFGQYF. CDR3 nucleotide sequence: TGCGCCAGCGGTGAGTCGACTTTCGGGCAGTACTTC. The J gene is TRBJ2-7, the V gene TRBV10-1; D not certain. Germline V gene lookup returns CDR1 WNHNN and CDR2 SYGVQD (reference sequence). The CDR3 length is 12 residues.

The rearrangement uses TRBV9 and TRBJ2-2, with no clear D. The CDR3 length is 13 residues. The V gene lost 4 bases and the J gene lost 8 bases, with 12 bases spanning the gap. Germline lookup yields CDR1 SGDLS and CDR2 YYNGEE. CDR3 sequence reads: CASSPHEEGELFF. CDR3 in DNA: TGTGCCAGCAGCCCCCATGAGGAAGGGGAGCTGTTTTTT.

This clonotype was counted many times. The chain uses TRBV4-1 and TRBJ1-4; maybe TRBD1 (5 bases). Trimming took 6 bases from V and 0 from J, leaving 11 bases between them. The CDR3 has 15 amino acids. Looked up from germline, CDR1 is MGHRA and CDR2 is YSYEKL. The CDR3 DNA reads TGCGCCAGCAGTTCTACAGGCCCAACTAATGAAAAACTGTTTTTT. As protein: CASSSTGPTNEKLFF.

This clonotype was counted at least ten times. This chain connects TRBV3-1 to TRBJ2-2, with D perhaps matching TRBD1 (5 bases). V was shortened by 1 base and J by 14 bases, with 14 bases between the two germline ends. Germline lookup yields CDR1 LGHDT and CDR2 YNNKEL (reference sequence). The CDR3 extends over 13 amino acids. CDR3 in DNA: TGTGCCAGCAGCCAAGTCGGACCCAGGGTACTGTTTTTT. Protein sequence: CASSQVGPRVLFF. Using reference TRBV3-1 and TRBJ2-2 for the parts outside the CDR3, the full variable domain is DTAVSQTPKYLVTQMGNDKSIKCEQNLGHDTMYWYKQDSKKFLKIMFSYNNKELIINETVPNRFSPKSPDKAHLNLHINSLELGDSAVYFCASSQVGPRVLFFGEGSRLTVL.

This clonotype appeared a few times. The V call is TRBV19, the J call TRBJ1-2; 8 bases fit TRBD1. The V gene's germline CDR1 is LNHDA and CDR2 SQIVND (reference sequence). The CDR3 is 15 residues long. Trimming at V came to 4 bases and at J to 0 bases, leaving 4 bases not matched to a gene. The CDR3 bases are TGTGCCAGTAGTACTGACAGGGGAGCTAACTATGGCTACACCTTC. Translation: CASSTDRGANYGYTF.

The rearrangement joins TRBV7-9 to TRBJ1-1; the D gene is possibly TRBD1 (6 bases). This CDR3 has 12 amino acids. Germline lookup yields CDR1 SEHNR and CDR2 FQNEAQ (reference sequence). Trimming left V 5 bases short and J 11 bases short, with 15 bases between. The CDR3 DNA is TGTGCCAGCAGCGGTACAGGGAAGAGGGCTTTCTTT. This sequence encodes CASSGTGKRAFF. Using reference TRBV7-9 and TRBJ1-1 for the parts outside the CDR3, the full variable domain is DTGVSQNPRHKITKRGQNVTFRCDPISEHNRLYWYRQTLGQGPEFLTYFQNEAQLEKSRLLSDRFSAERPKGSFSTLEIQRTEQGDSAMYLCASSGTGKRAFFGQGTRLTVV.

The chain links TRBV29-1 to TRBJ1-3; maybe TRBD1 (6 bases). CDR1 is SQVTM and CDR2 is ANQGSEA in the germline V gene. CDR3 length equals 13 residues. Between the trimmed V and J ends, which lost 6 bases and 0 bases, there was a span of 9 bases. CDR3 in amino acids: CSVGHRSGNTIYF. The CDR3 DNA reads as TGCAGCGTGGGACACCGCTCTGGAAACACCATATATTTT.

This clonotype was counted many times. J is TRBJ2-7 and V is TRBV5-8, with D unresolved. Germline CDR1 is SGHTS and CDR2 is YDEGEE. This CDR3 is 14 amino acids long. V lost 4 bases and J 7 bases, leaving 18 bases between the germline ends. The CDR3 sequence is CASSKNGSPMEQYF. The DNA of the CDR3 is TGTGCCAGCAGCAAGAACGGCAGTCCAATGGAGCAGTACTTC.

Many counts were recorded for this clonotype. The V and J genes are TRBV5-1 and TRBJ1-6; D remains unclear. Per germline, CDR1 SGHRS and CDR2 YFSETQ. Trimming pared 4 bases from V and 5 bases from J, leaving 7 bases between. The CDR3 is 13 residues long. CDR3 sequence: CASSLDNNSPLHF. Here the CDR3 DNA reads TGCGCCAGCAGCCTCGATAATAATTCACCCCTCCACTTT.

This clonotype was detected many times. The V call is TRBV19, the J call TRBJ2-7; D remains ambiguous. Germline V gene sequence: CDR1 LNHDA, CDR2 SQIVND (reference sequence). The CDR3 runs to 14 residues. The V gene lost 3 bases and the J gene lost 2 bases, with 11 bases spanning the gap. CDR3 sequence reads: CASSMEPRPYEQYF. CDR3 nucleotide sequence: TGTGCCAGTAGTATGGAGCCCCGTCCCTACGAGCAGTACTTC.

This clonotype was seen at least ten times. J is TRBJ2-1 and V is TRBV6-6; a possible D gene is TRBD1 (6 bases). The CDR3 totals 16 residues. From germline, CDR1 is MNHNY and CDR2 SVGAGI (reference sequence). Trimming took 6 bases from V and 0 from J, leaving 15 bases between them. CDR3 protein: CASRNKGVRSYNEQFF. CDR3 DNA sequence: TGTGCCAGCAGGAACAAGGGGGTACGCTCCTACAATGAGCAGTTCTTC.

This clonotype has only a few counts. The junction departs from germline at one end; a sequencing error may be responsible. This chain joins TRBV20-1 and TRBJ1-3; 7 bases are shared with TRBD1. The germline gives CDR1 DFQATT, CDR2 SNEGSKA (reference sequence). This CDR3 is built from 16 residues. The CDR3, as DNA: TGCAGTGCTAGAGAAGGGGACAGCGTCTCTGGGAACACCATATATTTT. Its protein product is CSAREGDSVSGNTIYF.

Comments on this clonotype: The conserved final phenylalanine or tryptophan is absent from the CDR3, which likely points to a read error. Because the CDR3's place on the DNA is in doubt, the DNA is left out and the CDR3 is given as listed by TCRdb. The chain has TRBV7-8 and TRBJ1-4; TRBD1 is taken as the D call from the table, unchecked against the DNA. The CDR3 adds up to 15 amino acids, both ends counted. The V gene's germline CDR1 is SGHVS and CDR2 FQNEAQ. CDR3 in amino acids: CASSFSGATEAFFGQ.

The V and J genes are TRBV7-9 and TRBJ1-6, with a possible D match to TRBD1 (6 bases). CDR3 length: 15 amino acids. V was pared by 5 bases and J by 6 bases, with 14 bases between. In germline, CDR1 is SEHNR, CDR2 FQNEAQ (reference sequence). The CDR3 nucleotides are TGTGCCAGCAGCCACCACCGGACAGCTAATTCACCCCTCCACTTT. Translating gives CASSHHRTANSPLHF.

This rearrangement joins TRBV7-2 to TRBJ2-6; D is unresolved. The CDR3 has 12 amino acids. From germline, CDR1 is SGHTA and CDR2 FQGNSA. V gave up 1 base and J gave up 10 bases, with 5 bases separating them. CDR3 nucleotides: TGTGCCAGCAGCTTAGAGGCTAACGTCCTGACTTTC. Protein sequence: CASSLEANVLTF.

This clonotype has a single count. The chain joins TRBV2 to TRBJ1-4; D call uncertain. CDR3 length: 11 residues. Trimming removed 6 bases at V and 7 bases at J, with 6 bases between. CDR1 SNHLY and CDR2 FYNNEI come from the germline V gene. CDR3 in DNA: TGTGCCAGCAGGAACAGTGAAAAACTGTTTTTT. Amino acids: CASRNSEKLFF. Filled out from reference TRBV2 and TRBJ1-4, the complete variable domain reads EPEVTQTPSHQVTQMGQEVILRCVPISNHLYFYWYRQILGQKVEFLVSFYNNEISEKSEIFDDQFSVERPDGSNFTLKIRSTKLEDSAMYFCASRNSEKLFFGSGTQLSVL.

This chain links TRBV5-1 with TRBJ1-4; 8 positions match TRBD1. Germline V CDR1 and CDR2: SGHRS, YFSETQ. The CDR3 has 15 residues. The V segment lost 0 bases and the J segment 4 bases; nucleotides outside the gene matches: 2. This chain's CDR3 is CASSLGTGNNEKLFF. The CDR3 coding sequence is TGCGCCAGCAGCTTGGGGACAGGGAATAATGAAAAACTGTTTTTT.

This clonotype was seen only a few times. The chain employs TRBV10-2 and TRBJ1-2; 10 bases are a match to TRBD1. Germline CDR1 and CDR2: WSHSY and SAAADI. The CDR3 loop spans 15 amino acids. V dropped 7 bases and J dropped 4; count of bases not matched to a gene: 9. DNA for the CDR3: TGCGCCAGCAACGCCGGGACAGGGGTCTCCTATGGCTACACCTTC. Encoded protein: CASNAGTGVSYGYTF.

This clonotype was seen a handful of times. The chain joins TRBV9 to TRBJ1-2, with D perhaps matching TRBD1 (6 bases). The CDR3 runs to 13 residues. The ends were cut back, 0 bases at V and 12 bases at J, with 15 bases in the middle. Germline V gene data show CDR1 as SGDLS and CDR2 as YYNGEE. The DNA of the CDR3 is TGTGCCAGCAGCGTAGAGGGGGGCGGTGGAAACACCTTC. Translated: CASSVEGGGGNTF.

This clonotype was picked up many times. The chain couples TRBV5-8 to TRBJ1-1; D not resolved. Trimming pared 5 bases from V and 3 bases from J, leaving 20 bases between. Germline V gives CDR1 SGHTS, CDR2 YDEGEE. This CDR3 comprises 16 residues. In DNA, the CDR3 is TGTGCCAGCAGTCGAATGGTTAGCTTGCGGGACACTGAAGCTTTCTTT. Translation: CASSRMVSLRDTEAFF.

This chain links TRBV15 with TRBJ2-1; D perhaps matches TRBD2 (7 bases). The germline gives CDR1 LNHNV, CDR2 YYDKDF (reference sequence). The CDR3 consists of 15 residues. The ends were cut back, 0 bases at V and 5 bases at J, with 11 bases in the middle. In nucleotides, the CDR3 is TGTGCCACCAGCAGAGAGCGGGGGCCGGACAATGAGCAGTTCTTC. Protein product: CATSRERGPDNEQFF.